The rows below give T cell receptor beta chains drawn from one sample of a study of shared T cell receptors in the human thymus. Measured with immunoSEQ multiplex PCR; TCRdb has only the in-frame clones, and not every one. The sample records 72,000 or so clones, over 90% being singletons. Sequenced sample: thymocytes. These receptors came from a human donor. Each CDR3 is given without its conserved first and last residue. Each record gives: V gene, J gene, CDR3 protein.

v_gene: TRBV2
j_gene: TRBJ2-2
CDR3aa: ASSRTAITGELF

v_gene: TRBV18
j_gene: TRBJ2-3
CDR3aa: ASSPVLGAALTDTQY

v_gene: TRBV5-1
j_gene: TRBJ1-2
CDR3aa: ASSLIGTGVYGYT

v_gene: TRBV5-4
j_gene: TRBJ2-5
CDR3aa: ASSSTSGGVQETQY

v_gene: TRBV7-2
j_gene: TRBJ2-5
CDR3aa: ASSPEEGGIQETQY

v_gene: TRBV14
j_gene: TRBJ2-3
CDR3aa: ASSPSLAGVTDTQY

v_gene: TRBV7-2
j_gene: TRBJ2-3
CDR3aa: ASSAPYDRFTDTQY

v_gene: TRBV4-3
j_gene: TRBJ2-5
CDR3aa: ASSQKAGKSGGAETQY

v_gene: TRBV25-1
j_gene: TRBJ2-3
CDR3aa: ASRRRQVGVGTDTQY

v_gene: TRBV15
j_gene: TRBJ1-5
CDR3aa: ATSRVGRDSNQPQH